This T cell receptor (beta chain) was identified during a study of radiation and T cells in renal cell carcinoma. The CDR3 is 13 amino acids. The V gene end was trimmed by 4 bases and the J gene end by 3 bases; junction bases not matched to a gene: 3. Germline-derived CDR1 and CDR2 are SGHRS and YFSETQ. Profiling relied on immunoSEQ multiplex PCR, and the TCRdb table lists in-frame clones only, not all of them. The repertoire consists of about 150,000 clones, with less than 90% occurring once and the leading ten covering about 4%. Concerning this clone itself: Its target is not known. At the DNA level, this CDR3 is encoded by other sequences in the same sample as well.

The time point was: baseline pretreatment blood. Treatment of the sample: 15 Gy SBRT to primary tumor, nephrectomy 4 weeks later. Study-wide points: In blood, top tumor clones expanded by 2 weeks, shrinking by 4.

The receptor was derived from a woman in her 70s with renal cell carcinoma. The input for sequencing was blood, taken from a patient whose treatment included radiotherapy and nephrectomy. V usage is TRBV5-1 and J usage is TRBJ2-5; TRBD2 agrees at 7 bases. CDR3 DNA: TGCGCCAGCAGCCTAAGCGGGGAAGAGACCCAGTACTTC. It codes for CASSLSGEETQYF.